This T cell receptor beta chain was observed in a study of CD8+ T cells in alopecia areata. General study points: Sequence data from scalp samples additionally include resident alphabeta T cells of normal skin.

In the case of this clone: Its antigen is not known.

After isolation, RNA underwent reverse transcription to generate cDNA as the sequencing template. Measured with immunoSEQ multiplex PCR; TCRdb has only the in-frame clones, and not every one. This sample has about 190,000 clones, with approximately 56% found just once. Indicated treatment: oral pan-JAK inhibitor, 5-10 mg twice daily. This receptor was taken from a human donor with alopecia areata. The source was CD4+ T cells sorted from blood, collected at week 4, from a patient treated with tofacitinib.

In DNA, the CDR3 is TGCGCCAGCAGCTTGGAAGGCGCCCAAGTATGGGAGACCCAGTACTTC. Translating it yields CASSLEGAQVWETQYF. The chain joins TRBV5-1 to TRBJ2-5; D is ambiguous. This CDR3 contains 16 residues. Germline CDR1 SGHRS, CDR2 YFSETQ. V lost 0 bases and J 5 bases, leaving 17 bases between the germline ends.